A single T cell receptor (beta chain) is shown here with its context. This record comes from a study of blood T cell repertoires in COVID-19. The assay was immunoSEQ multiplex PCR, and TCRdb's table has in-frame clones only and misses some. The profile covers about 320,000 clones, with 86% appearing a single time and around 9.3% taken by the ten largest. The germline gives CDR1 MDHEN, CDR2 SYDVKM. The CDR3 length is 13 residues. V lost 8 bases, J lost 0 bases, and 8 bases lay in between. The sequenced sample consisted of PBMCs or T cells enriched from blood (not recorded which). This TCR was recovered from a woman younger than 35 who had recovered from COVID-19. The chain couples TRBV28 to TRBJ1-3, with D unclear. CDR3 in DNA: TGTGCCAGCCGAAGCTACTCTGGAAACACCATATATTTT. Its protein is CASRSYSGNTIYF.